Below, 2 T cell receptor beta chains from the same sample are listed, as sequenced in a study of response to subunit inactivated influenza vaccine. MiXCR, run by TCRdb on the RT-PCR reads, gives a single entry per CDR3 protein. Of hundreds of thousands of distinct CDR3 sequences listed, about 25% are singletons. The specimen was CD4+ T cells sorted from PBMCs, collected approximately 5 days after vaccination. These receptor sequences come from a man in his fifties or sixties who received an inactivated influenza vaccine.

The V gene is TRBV9, the J gene TRBJ2-1; 7 bases align to TRBD2. Germline V CDR1 and CDR2: SGDLS, YYNGEE. There are 15 residues in the CDR3. V trimming: 0 bases; J trimming: 8 bases; junction bases outside the gene matches: 8. CDR3 protein: CASSVAGGGLDEQFF. As DNA, the CDR3 is TGTGCCAGCAGCGTAGCGGGGGGTGGTCTCGATGAGCAGTTCTTC.

A few counts support this clonotype. The V call is TRBV28, the J call TRBJ2-2; TRBD2 aligns across 9 bases. The CDR3 sequence is 16 residues long. The germline V gene encodes CDR1 MDHEN and CDR2 SYDVKM. J was trimmed by 3 bases and V by 3 bases; bases with no gene match: 5. CDR3 DNA: TGTGCCAGCAGTTTGTTAGCGGGAGCGGACACCGGGGAGCTGTTTTTT. This sequence encodes CASSLLAGADTGELFF.